A selection of T cell receptor beta chains follows, all from one sample in a study of PD-L1 blockade in urothelial cancer. TCRdb's table, derived via immunoSEQ multiplex PCR, lists solely in-frame clones and lacks some. The sample lists more than 50,000 clones; 81% were seen once. The sequencing here drew on PBMCs, taken around atezolizumab (anti-PD-L1) treatment. These TCRs come from a man aged 65 to 79 with urothelial cancer. CDR3s include the opening cysteine and the closing phenylalanine or tryptophan. A D gene is named only where the DNA matches it firmly.

v_call,d_call,j_call,cdr3_aa
TRBV7-2,TRBD1,TRBJ1-2,CASSLVGQGVGGYTF
TRBV2,.,TRBJ1-4,CASTRSEGGEKLFF
TRBV7-2,.,TRBJ2-3,CASFRRRDSTDTQYF
TRBV7-2,.,TRBJ2-5,CASSLASVETQYF
TRBV5-1,TRBD1,TRBJ1-1,CASSLLTGTGNTEAFF
TRBV19,.,TRBJ1-5,CASSIDMTGYNQPQHF
TRBV27,.,TRBJ1-1,CASSSLGGKNTEAFF
TRBV28,TRBD1,TRBJ1-4,CASNLLRTGGSTNWEKLFF
TRBV5-1,.,TRBJ2-1,CASSLATLYNEQFF
TRBV11-1,.,TRBJ2-7,CASSMNRDNEQYF
TRBV30,.,TRBJ2-3,CAWSAPGVYTQYF
TRBV28,TRBD1,TRBJ2-7,CASSLWGQGREQYF
TRBV18,TRBD1,TRBJ1-2,CASSPDRGNGYTF
TRBV5-1,.,TRBJ1-1,CASSLTAASTYFDTEAFF
TRBV5-1,.,TRBJ2-3,CASSLGQANTDTQYF
TRBV27,TRBD1,TRBJ2-7,CASSDTGTGGYEQYF
TRBV7-9,.,TRBJ1-2,CASSLGGTNYGYTF
TRBV10-3,TRBD2,TRBJ2-1,CAISDPGLAGGLNEQFF
TRBV10-3,TRBD1,TRBJ1-5,CAISGGAGGLGNQPQHF
TRBV7-9,.,TRBJ1-2,CASSPTAGPIEGYTF
TRBV7-9,.,TRBJ2-5,CASSLNGWEQEETQYF
TRBV9,TRBD1,TRBJ2-7,CASSANRDRSPYEQYF
TRBV7-9,TRBD1,TRBJ2-6,CASSLDRGHSGANVLTF
TRBV29-1,.,TRBJ1-1,CSVGRDKNTEAFF
TRBV19,TRBD1,TRBJ2-6,CASTPTGTGDLSGANVLTF
TRBV25-1,TRBD2,TRBJ2-1,CASSEWEGGEQFF
TRBV6-5,TRBD1,TRBJ2-7,CASRKNRGLEQYF
TRBV27,.,TRBJ2-1,CASSLSGGRGRHNEQFF
TRBV5-1,.,TRBJ1-3,CASSDGQWLSGNTIYF
TRBV5-1,.,TRBJ1-4,CASSLTGFINEKLFF
TRBV19,.,TRBJ2-2,CASSPWWVPQDTGELFF
TRBV5-8,.,TRBJ2-2,CASSLQATSTGELFF
TRBV20-1,TRBD2,TRBJ2-5,CSGLAGETQYF
TRBV19,.,TRBJ1-3,CASSIDLANTIYF
TRBV5-1,TRBD1,TRBJ2-3,CASSPDRQGSLRGADTQYF
TRBV15,.,TRBJ1-2,CATSRDSTTGTGRGYTF
TRBV5-1,.,TRBJ1-1,CASSLTSGRVSTEAFF
TRBV7-9,.,TRBJ2-7,CASTGIAAYEQYF
TRBV5-5,TRBD2,TRBJ2-5,CASSLSSGRVQETQYF
TRBV6-1,.,TRBJ1-2,CASREQAYGYTF
TRBV5-1,TRBD1,TRBJ2-5,CASSLGQGAETQYF
TRBV19,TRBD2,TRBJ2-3,CASSIYGPGTSGRPHTQYF
TRBV19,.,TRBJ1-3,CASSRQNSGNTIYF